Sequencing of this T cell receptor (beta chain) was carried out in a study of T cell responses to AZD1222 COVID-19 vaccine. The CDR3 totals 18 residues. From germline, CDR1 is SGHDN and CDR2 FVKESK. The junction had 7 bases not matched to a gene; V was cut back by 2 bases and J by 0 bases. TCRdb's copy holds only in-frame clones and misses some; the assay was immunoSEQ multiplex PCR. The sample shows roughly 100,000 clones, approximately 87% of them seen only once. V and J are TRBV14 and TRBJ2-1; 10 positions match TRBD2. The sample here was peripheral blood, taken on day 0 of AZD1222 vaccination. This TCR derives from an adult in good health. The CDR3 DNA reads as TGTGCCAGCAGCCAAAAGGAACTAGCGGGGCCCTCCTACAATGAGCAGTTCTTC. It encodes CASSQKELAGPSYNEQFF.